This TCR beta chain was sequenced in a study of T cell repertoires in cytomegalovirus infection. Study in general: Shared public TCR beta signatures pointed to both CMV infection and a matching HLA type. Whole-study findings and limits: Clonotypes of TCR beta that were HLA-C-restricted and CMV-specific dominated the ex vivo response. Identification of carriers of CMV plus the relevant HLA was achieved through cumulative public TCR beta family frequency.

The CDR3 extends over 11 amino acids. Germline V gene lookup returns CDR1 SQVTM and CDR2 ANQGSEA. The ends were cut back, 6 bases at V and 4 bases at J, with 9 bases in the middle. This clonotype was seen repeatedly, ten times or more. Its antigen is still unknown. From the reads, TCRdb called clonotypes with MiXCR, one entry per CDR3 protein. Found here are under 300,000 distinct CDR3 sequences, about a sixth of them singletons; the top ten hold roughly 45%. The specimen was CD8+ T cells from PBMCs. The source of this sequence is a human donor in good health (CMV status not recorded). Some clones in this sample may be carry-over from other donors' samples. V usage is TRBV29-1 and J usage is TRBJ1-1; possibly TRBD1 for D (5 bases). For the CDR3, the DNA is TGCAGCGTGGGACGGTCCACTGAAGCTTTCTTT. Translating gives CSVGRSTEAFF. Looking up the rest from reference TRBV29-1 and TRBJ1-1 gives the full variable domain: SAVISQKPSRDICQRGTSLTIQCQVDSQVTMMFWYRQQPGQSLTLIATANQGSEATYESGFVIDKFPISRPNLTFSTLTVSNMSPEDSSIYLCSVGRSTEAFFGQGTRLTVV.